This T cell receptor beta chain was obtained from a study of identical twins. Healthy Caucasians were all of the donors. General study results and limits: Donors were not followed over many years; analysis was cross-sectional. When twins shared out-of-frame alpha sequences, those sequences had excess low generation probability.

Germline V gives CDR1 SGHVS, CDR2 FNYEAQ. The CDR3 runs 16 residues. V was shortened by 6 bases and J by 2 bases, with 18 bases between the two germline ends. This clonotype occurred a few times. No antigen is known for it. MiXCR, applied by TCRdb to the 5' RACE reads, yields one record per CDR3 protein. The sample carries some 660,000 distinct CDR3 sequences, 8.6% recorded once. This sample was shared with a second study, whose subject was yellow fever vaccine responses in identical twins. In that study: A vaccine T cell response that seemed partly convergent and partly personalized was reported in twins.

This sequence joins TRBV7-6 and TRBJ2-3; D is tentatively TRBD1 or TRBD2 (6 bases each). Source material: PBMCs. The receptor was derived from a woman aged 18-29 years in good health. CDR3 residues: CASRPRGGGNTDTQYF. The CDR3 DNA follows: TGTGCCAGCAGACCCAGGGGAGGCGGGAACACAGATACGCAGTATTTT.